The 25 T cell receptor beta chains presented below share a single source sample, sequenced in a study of beta chain features in type 1 diabetes. Isolated RNA was reverse transcribed in full, so expressed TCRB transcripts were sequenced. The method was immunoSEQ multiplex PCR; TCRdb's version includes in-frame clones alone and lacks a portion of them. This table holds some 410,000 clones, about 10% found once. The sample was naive CD4+ T cells from blood. The receptors come from a woman aged 18-29 years in good health.

V and J are TRBV7-2 and TRBJ2-6, with 7 bases matching TRBD2. Trimming cost V 2 bases and J 0 bases; bases outside gene matches: 10. Per germline, CDR1 SGHTA and CDR2 FQGNSA. There are 19 residues in the CDR3. CDR3 protein: CASSLRHGLGSSGANVLTF. The CDR3 DNA reads TGTGCCAGCAGCTTAAGGCACGGACTAGGTAGCTCTGGGGCCAACGTCCTGACTTTC.

This clone was counted between two and nine times. The CDR3 nucleotides are TGCGCCAGCAGCTTGGTGGGACTTACTAGCACAGATACGCAGTATTTT. Protein sequence: CASSLVGLTSTDTQYF. This chain links TRBV5-1 with TRBJ2-3; the D gene is possibly TRBD2 (6 bases). V was shortened by 0 bases and J by 0 bases, with 11 bases between the two germline ends. The germline CDR1 and CDR2 sequences are SGHRS and YFSETQ. The CDR3 is made up of 16 amino acids.

This clone has a handful of counts. This sequence joins TRBV29-1 and TRBJ2-2, with D possibly matching TRBD2 (6 bases). Trimming took off 6 bases at V and 4 bases at J, with 21 bases between the two ends. Germline V gene data show CDR1 as SQVTM and CDR2 as ANQGSEA. The CDR3 covers 16 residues. CDR3 sequence: CSVGGHRMQGTGELFF. For the CDR3, the DNA is TGCAGCGTGGGGGGTCACAGGATGCAAGGCACCGGGGAGCTGTTTTTT.

CDR3 loop: CASNQPGQGAYEQYV. The DNA of the CDR3 is TGTGCCAGCAACCAACCGGGACAGGGTGCTTACGAGCAGTACGTC. J is TRBJ2-7 and V is TRBV28, with TRBD1 identical over 9 bases. V lost 7 bases and J lost 4; bases outside the gene matches: 11. CDR1 MDHEN and CDR2 SYDVKM come from the germline V gene. The CDR3 runs 15 residues.

The sample holds a few counts of this clone. CDR3 region: CASSLGVSGETQYF. The CDR3 DNA reads as TGTGCCAGCAGCTTAGGTGTGAGCGGGGAGACCCAGTACTTC. The chain carries TRBV11-2 and TRBJ2-5; possible D gene TRBD2, 6 bases. Trimming left V 1 base short and J 5 bases short, with 11 bases between. Germline lookup yields CDR1 SGHAT and CDR2 FQNNGV. CDR3 size: 14 residues.

The chain employs TRBV7-9 and TRBJ2-7; D gene unclear. CDR3 length equals 14 residues. The ends were cut back, 5 bases at V and 2 bases at J, with 13 bases in the middle. Germline loops: CDR1 SEHNR, CDR2 FQNEAQ (reference sequence). The CDR3 loop is CASSITDGTYEQYV. DNA for the CDR3: TGTGCCAGCAGCATAACCGACGGAACCTACGAGCAGTACGTC.

V and J are TRBV9 and TRBJ1-1, with D maybe TRBD1 (6 bases). The germline gives CDR1 SGDLS, CDR2 YYNGEE. The CDR3 totals 15 residues. V dropped 4 bases and J dropped 3 bases, with 16 bases sitting between them. The CDR3 is CASSPRGGRDTEAFF. CDR3 sequence (DNA): TGTGCCAGCAGCCCACGCGGGGGCCGTGACACTGAAGCTTTCTTT.

This clone was picked up a small number of times. The rearrangement joins TRBV25-1 to TRBJ2-5, with 8 bases aligning to TRBD1. CDR3 length equals 14 residues. Trimming took 6 bases from V and 5 from J; bases not matched to a gene: 8. The V gene's germline CDR1 is MGHDK and CDR2 SYGVNS. The CDR3 loop is CASRSPGGSETQYF. The CDR3 bases are TGTGCCAGCAGGTCCCCAGGGGGCTCGGAGACCCAGTACTTC.

This clone was picked up a small number of times. This chain joins TRBV5-6 and TRBJ2-7; D uncertain. Trimming pared 5 bases from V and 4 bases from J, leaving 13 bases between. Germline V CDR1 and CDR2: SGHDT, YYEEEE. There are 13 residues in the CDR3. CDR3 amino acids: CASSLLKLYEQYF. The CDR3 nucleotides read TGTGCCAGCAGTCTGCTGAAACTTTACGAGCAGTACTTC.

This clone was counted a few times. The chain carries TRBV5-4 and TRBJ2-1; 9 positions agree with TRBD2. The CDR3 length is 15 residues. Germline assignment: CDR1 SGHNT and CDR2 YYREEE (reference sequence). V lost 4 bases to trimming and J lost 3 bases; unmatched junction nucleotides: 5. The CDR3 bases are TGTGCCAGCAGCCTGGGGACTAGCAACTACAATGAGCAGTTCTTC. This sequence encodes CASSLGTSNYNEQFF.

This clone was counted only a few times. The V gene is TRBV11-2, the J gene TRBJ2-1; possible D gene TRBD1, 6 bases. V lost 5 bases to trimming and J lost 6 bases, with 11 bases between them. Germline V CDR1 and CDR2: SGHAT, FQNNGV. The CDR3 extends over 13 amino acids. DNA for the CDR3: TGTGCCAGCAGCCAAACAGGGATCAATGAGCAGTTCTTC. Translated: CASSQTGINEQFF.

The gene calls are TRBV4-2 and TRBJ2-7; 9 bases align to TRBD2. Germline CDR1 LGHNA, CDR2 YNFKEQ. V trimming: 9 bases; J trimming: 3 bases; junction bases outside the gene matches: 9. CDR3 size: 14 residues. The CDR3 region has the DNA TGTGCCAGTTCGACCGGGCGGGGGGGCTACGAGCAGTACGTC. Its translation is CASSTGRGGYEQYV.

This rearrangement joins TRBV7-9 to TRBJ2-3; 7 bases fit TRBD1. Germline V CDR1 and CDR2: SEHNR, FQNEAQ (reference sequence). Trimming removed 5 bases from V and 2 bases from J; junction bases left unmatched: 7. CDR3 length: 15 amino acids. This chain's CDR3 is CASSRKDRNTDTQYF. CDR3 nucleotides: TGTGCCAGCAGCCGTAAGGACAGGAACACAGATACGCAGTATTTT.

Comments on this clone: Other DNA sequences in this specimen translate into the identical CDR3. This rearrangement joins TRBV19 to TRBJ2-7; the D gene is possibly TRBD1 (6 bases). Trimming stripped 8 bases from V and 3 bases from J, with 8 bases between. This CDR3 has 11 amino acids. Per germline, CDR1 LNHDA and CDR2 SQIVND (reference sequence). CDR3 protein: CASSRGYEQYF. The CDR3 nucleotides are TGTGCCAGTTCCAGGGGCTACGAGCAGTACTTC.

This clone was picked up a small number of times. The V call is TRBV7-2, the J call TRBJ2-7; maybe TRBD2 (6 bases). Germline values: CDR1 SGHTA, CDR2 FQGNSA. The CDR3 has 15 amino acids. V lost 0 bases and J 2 bases, leaving 11 bases between the germline ends. CDR3 DNA: TGTGCCAGCAGCTTAGCGCCGGGACTTCCCTACGAGCAGTACGTC. This translates into CASSLAPGLPYEQYV.

The CDR3 coding sequence is TGTGCCAGCAGCCCATTCGGGGGCTGGACCGGGGAGCTGTTTTTT. Translating it yields CASSPFGGWTGELFF. The chain has TRBV27 and TRBJ2-2; D is possibly TRBD1 or TRBD2 (6 bases each). Trimming stripped 6 bases from V and 5 bases from J, with 16 bases between. The length of the CDR3 is 15 residues. Germline values: CDR1 MNHEY, CDR2 SMNVEV (reference sequence).

The sample holds a few counts of this clone. V usage is TRBV21-1 and J usage is TRBJ2-2; no DNA check was done on the table's D call, TRBD2. TRBV21-1 is marked as a pseudogene. The CDR3 consists of 15 residues. This chain's CDR3 is CASRRKAPVVGELFF. CDR3 sequence (DNA): TGTGCCAGCCGGAGAAAGGCCCCCGTCGTCGGGGAGCTGTTTTTT.

V is TRBV10-3 and J is TRBJ1-1; possible D gene TRBD1, 6 bases. This CDR3 is built from 11 residues. V was shortened by 9 bases and J by 2 bases, with 7 bases between the two germline ends. Germline CDR1 is ENHRY and CDR2 is SYGVKD. The CDR3 protein is CAIQGNTEAFF. Written as DNA, the CDR3 is TGTGCCATACAGGGAAACACTGAAGCTTTCTTT.

The chain links TRBV2 to TRBJ2-5; tentatively, D is TRBD1 (6 bases). V lost 4 bases and J lost 2, with 8 bases in between. In germline, CDR1 is SNHLY, CDR2 FYNNEI. There are 13 residues in the CDR3. The CDR3 reads CASSAGQQETQYF. CDR3 DNA: TGTGCCAGCAGTGCCGGACAGCAAGAGACCCAGTACTTC.

This clone was detected only a few times. This rearrangement joins TRBV28 to TRBJ2-1; D is ambiguous. The CDR3 spans 13 residues. The V and J ends lost 3 bases and 5 bases respectively, with 8 bases between them. CDR1 is MDHEN, CDR2 SYDVKM, per germline. The CDR3 protein is CASSFWRNNEQFF. The CDR3 nucleotides read TGTGCCAGCAGTTTCTGGCGGAACAATGAGCAGTTCTTC.

In its sample, this clone was seen a few times. The V call is TRBV4-3, the J call TRBJ1-3; D unresolved. V lost 1 base and J lost 2, with 9 bases in between. Germline V gives CDR1 LGHNA, CDR2 YSLEER. The CDR3 has 15 amino acids. CDR3 protein: CASSQVAGAGNTIYF. The DNA for the CDR3 is TGCGCCAGCAGCCAAGTAGCGGGCGCTGGAAACACCATATATTTT.

The chain couples TRBV13 to TRBJ2-7, with 8 bases identical to TRBD1. J gave up 5 bases and V 5 bases, and 8 bases lay outside the gene matches. CDR3 length: 14 amino acids. Germline V gives CDR1 PRHDT, CDR2 FYEKMQ (reference sequence). DNA of the CDR3: TGTGCCAGCAGCCCACGGACAGGGAGGCACGAGCAGTACTTC. The encoded protein is CASSPRTGRHEQYF.

This chain connects TRBV28 to TRBJ1-6; 8 bases line up with TRBD1. Germline assignment: CDR1 MDHEN and CDR2 SYDVKM. This CDR3 is 14 amino acids long. The J segment lost 8 bases and the V segment lost 0 bases, leaving 0 bases of the junction unmatched. This chain's CDR3 is CASSLWDRDSPLHF. The CDR3 bases are TGTGCCAGCAGTTTATGGGACAGGGATTCACCCCTCCACTTT.

In this sample, this clone turned up a few times. The V and J genes are TRBV4-3 and TRBJ2-7, with D unclear. The V end lost 1 base, the J end lost 0 bases, and 10 bases lay between the germline ends. CDR3 size: 15 residues. The V gene's germline CDR1 is LGHNA and CDR2 YSLEER. For the CDR3, the DNA is TGCGCCAGCAGCCAAGGGGCCTTTAGCTCCTACGAGCAGTACTTC. Protein product: CASSQGAFSSYEQYF.

This clone has a handful of counts. This chain links TRBV19 with TRBJ2-1, with 9 bases that match TRBD2. Unmatched junction bases numbered 6, after V lost 6 bases and J lost 3 bases. Germline V gene lookup returns CDR1 LNHDA and CDR2 SQIVND (reference sequence). This CDR3 comprises 15 residues. Here the CDR3 reads CASSSETSGYNEQFF. The DNA of the CDR3 is TGTGCCAGTAGCTCCGAGACTAGCGGCTACAATGAGCAGTTCTTC.